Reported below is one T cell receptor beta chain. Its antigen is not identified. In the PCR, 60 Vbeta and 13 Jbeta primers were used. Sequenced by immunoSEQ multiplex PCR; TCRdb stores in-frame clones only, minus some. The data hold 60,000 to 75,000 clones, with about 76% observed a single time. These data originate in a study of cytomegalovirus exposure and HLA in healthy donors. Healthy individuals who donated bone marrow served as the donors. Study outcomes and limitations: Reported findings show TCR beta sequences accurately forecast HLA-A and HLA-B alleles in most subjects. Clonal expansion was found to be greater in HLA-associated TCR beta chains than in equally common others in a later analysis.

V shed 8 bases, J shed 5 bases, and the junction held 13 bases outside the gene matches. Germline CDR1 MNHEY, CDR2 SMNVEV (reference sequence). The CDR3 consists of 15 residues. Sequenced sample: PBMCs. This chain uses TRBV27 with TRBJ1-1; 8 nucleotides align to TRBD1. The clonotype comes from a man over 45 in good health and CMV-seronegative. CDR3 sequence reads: CASEPTWTGRTEAFF. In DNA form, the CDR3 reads TGTGCCAGCGAACCTACCTGGACAGGGAGGACTGAAGCTTTCTTT.